The rows below give T cell receptor beta chains drawn from one sample of a study of T cell changes during pregnancy in multiple sclerosis. Clones were sequenced by immunoSEQ multiplex PCR, and TCRdb holds only the in-frame ones, with some missing. The sample includes 52,000 or so clones, about 90% seen only once; the top ten take 0.45% to 0.65%. This specimen consisted of CD4+ T cells from peripheral blood mononuclear cells, obtained in the first trimester of pregnancy. The receptors stem from a female donor with multiple sclerosis, enrolled in a pregnancy study. Each CDR3 is given with its conserved first and last residue. The D gene is left open where the match is weak. Only part of the rows carry a size: once, few, many, or a class if the clone is expanded.

J gene,D gene,V gene,clone size,CDR3 protein,CDR3 DNA
TRBJ2-5,TRBD2,TRBV5-4,NA,CASSLATSDQETQYF,TGTGCCAGCAGCTTGGCTACTAGCGACCAAGAGACCCAGTACTTC
TRBJ1-5,TRBD1,TRBV29-1,NA,CSVSYSGTGNQPQHF,TGCAGCGTTTCTTATTCCGGGACAGGCAATCAGCCCCAGCATTTT
TRBJ1-1,TRBD1,TRBV19,NA,CASSRDRANTEAFF,TGTGCCAGTAGTAGGGACAGGGCGAACACTGAAGCTTTCTTT
TRBJ1-3,TRBD1,TRBV19,NA,CASSLPGQGAGNTIYF,TGTGCCAGTAGCCTCCCCGGGCAGGGGGCTGGAAACACCATATATTTT
TRBJ2-5,NA,TRBV5-4,NA,CASTQKTAGSQETQYF,TGTGCCAGCACCCAAAAAACCGCGGGGAGCCAAGAGACCCAGTACTTC
TRBJ2-3,TRBD2,TRBV27,NA,CASSLSRGGDADTQYF,TGTGCCAGCAGTTTATCGCGGGGGGGTGACGCAGATACGCAGTATTTT
TRBJ1-1,NA,TRBV7-9,few,CASTGSVNTEAFF,TGTGCCAGCACCGGGAGTGTGAACACTGAAGCTTTCTTT
TRBJ2-1,TRBD1,TRBV10-3,NA,CAIRGQDTYNEQFF,TGTGCCATCAGAGGACAGGATACCTACAATGAGCAGTTCTTC
TRBJ2-7,NA,TRBV7-9,NA,CASSSRTVLYEQYF,TGTGCCAGCAGCTCAAGGACAGTTCTCTACGAGCAGTACTTC
TRBJ2-7,NA,TRBV7-9,NA,CASSSGQSSYEQYF,TGTGCCAGCAGCTCGGGACAAAGCTCCTACGAGCAGTACTTC
TRBJ1-1,NA,TRBV30,NA,CAWIWTGKAFF,TGTGCCTGGATCTGGACCGGGAAAGCTTTCTTT
TRBJ2-5,NA,TRBV2,once,CASTGDQETQYF,TGTGCCAGCACCGGGGACCAAGAGACCCAGTACTTC
TRBJ2-1,NA,TRBV7-3,NA,CASSFGGGLYNEQFF,TGTGCCAGCAGCTTTGGAGGGGGCCTTTACAATGAGCAGTTCTTC
TRBJ1-6,TRBD1,TRBV28,NA,CASSSTGATSDSPLHF,TGTGCCAGCAGTTCGACAGGGGCCACGTCAGATTCACCCCTCCACTTT
TRBJ2-3,TRBD2,TRBV5-1,NA,CASSLRSSGRGDTQYF,TGCGCCAGCAGCTTGAGGTCTAGCGGGAGGGGAGATACGCAGTATTTT
TRBJ1-1,NA,TRBV11-2,NA,CASSLGGGAKAFF,TGTGCCAGCAGCTTAGGCGGGGGGGCGAAAGCTTTCTTT
TRBJ2-7,TRBD2,TRBV27,NA,CASRPAGEVSEQYF,TGTGCCAGCAGGCCAGCGGGAGAAGTTTCCGAGCAGTACTTC
TRBJ1-6,TRBD1,TRBV15,NA,CATSRTGDYNSPLHF,TGTGCCACCAGCAGGACAGGGGACTATAATTCACCCCTCCACTTT
TRBJ2-1,TRBD2,TRBV11-3,NA,CASSSREAGLAGGQQFF,TGTGCCAGCAGCTCGAGAGAGGCGGGACTAGCGGGGGGGCAGCAGTTCTTC
TRBJ1-2,TRBD1,TRBV7-2,once,CASSLGGTGGKVDGYTF,TGTGCCAGCAGCTTAGGAGGGACAGGGGGCAAGGTTGATGGCTACACCTTC
TRBJ1-2,NA,TRBV28,once,CASSSQGLYGYTF,TGTGCCAGCAGTTCCCAGGGTCTCTATGGCTACACCTTC
TRBJ2-1,TRBD2,TRBV5-1,once,CASSRTSGFGNEQFF,TGCGCCAGCAGCCGGACTAGCGGGTTTGGCAATGAGCAGTTCTTC
TRBJ2-2,TRBD1,TRBV2,NA,CASRGDRASGELFF,TGTGCCAGCAGGGGGGACAGGGCGTCCGGGGAGCTGTTTTTT
TRBJ2-2,TRBD2,TRBV27,NA,CASSLVGQPTTSGSTGELFF,TGTGCCAGCAGTTTAGTGGGTCAACCCACTACTAGCGGGAGCACCGGGGAGCTGTTTTTT
TRBJ1-1,NA,TRBV18,NA,CASSPRTGFMNTEAFF,TGTGCCAGCTCACCCAGAACAGGGTTTATGAACACTGAAGCTTTCTTT
TRBJ1-1,NA,TRBV7-2,NA,CASSTLNTEAFF,TGTGCCAGCAGCACACTGAACACTGAAGCTTTCTTT
TRBJ2-1,NA,TRBV5-6,NA,CASSFRGTEYNEQFF,TGTGCCAGCAGCTTCCGGGGAACAGAGTACAATGAGCAGTTCTTC
TRBJ1-5,NA,TRBV10-3,NA,CAISEYKGADQPQHF,TGTGCCATCAGTGAGTATAAAGGGGCGGATCAGCCCCAGCATTTT
TRBJ1-2,NA,TRBV5-6,NA,CASSLGQSKPSGYTF,TGTGCCAGCAGCTTGGGGCAGAGTAAGCCTAGTGGCTACACCTTC
TRBJ2-2,NA,TRBV7-9,NA,CASVRANTGELFF,TGTGCCAGCGTCAGGGCAAACACCGGGGAGCTGTTTTTT
TRBJ2-7,NA,TRBV11-3,NA,CASSSRPEGGEQYF,TGTGCCAGCAGCTCCCGACCCGAGGGTGGGGAGCAGTACTTC
TRBJ2-6,TRBD2,TRBV5-1,NA,CASSLFGGVMASGANVLTF,TGCGCCAGCAGCTTGTTTGGGGGGGTTATGGCTTCTGGGGCCAACGTCCTGACTTTC
TRBJ2-7,TRBD2,TRBV5-1,NA,CASSQWGGEQYF,TGCGCCAGCAGCCAGTGGGGGGGCGAGCAGTACTTC
TRBJ1-2,TRBD1,TRBV5-1,NA,CASSLGATGSGYTF,TGCGCCAGCAGCTTGGGTGCGACAGGGTCTGGCTACACCTTC
TRBJ2-1,TRBD2,TRBV7-2,NA,CASSLMTSTNEQFF,TGTGCCAGCAGCCTCATGACTAGCACAAATGAGCAGTTCTTC
TRBJ2-1,NA,TRBV6-4,NA,CASSDLFLRGEQFF,TGTGCCAGCAGTGACCTGTTTCTCAGGGGTGAGCAGTTCTTC
TRBJ1-2,NA,TRBV19,NA,CASRGRVDGYTF,TGTGCCAGTCGAGGGAGAGTTGATGGCTACACCTTC
TRBJ2-3,TRBD1,TRBV7-3,NA,CASSWDRGTDTQYF,TGTGCCAGCAGCTGGGACAGGGGCACAGATACGCAGTATTTT
TRBJ1-2,NA,TRBV19,NA,CASSIDGEGGYTF,TGTGCCAGTAGTATAGACGGGGAAGGCGGCTACACCTTC
TRBJ1-1,NA,TRBV13,NA,CASSSYRATEAFF,TGTGCCAGCAGCTCCTACAGAGCCACTGAAGCTTTCTTT